This entry features one TCR beta chain sequence. This sample was included in a study of blood T cell repertoires in COVID-19. As for the study in general: Samples representing acute and convalescent COVID-19 were sourced from the United States, Italy and Spain. T cells, B-cell-depleted T cells, or PBMCs supplied cDNA or gDNA.

In the source study's methods: Cell counts per sample came from amplifying reference gene primers. Some clones are missing from TCRdb's copy, which holds only in-frame ones; the method was immunoSEQ multiplex PCR. V and J calls and clone size follow that table, whereas D and trimming were derived from the DNA. The table records fewer than 90,000 clones, around 90% of them present only once. Sequenced input: peripheral blood. The source is an elderly woman with active or convalescent COVID-19.

CDR3 amino acids: CASSLAPDYQETQYF. CDR3 nucleotide sequence: TGTGCCAGCAGCTTGGCCCCGGACTACCAAGAGACCCAGTACTTC. The chain combines TRBV5-5 with TRBJ2-5; perhaps TRBD2 as D (5 bases). V lost 0 bases to trimming and J lost 0 bases, with 9 bases between them. CDR1 and CDR2 from the germline V gene are SGHKS and YYEKEE (reference sequence). This CDR3 contains 15 residues.